These 29 T cell receptor beta chains originate from one sample sequenced in a study of blood T cell repertoires in COVID-19 (TCRdb year 2020). Library generation was performed with the immunoSEQ multiplex PCR assay. In TCRdb, the immuneACCESS table is reduced to in-frame sequences with V and J assigned. These tables do not hold every clone; where another copy was compared, an unresolved V gene accounts for under half, and the others remain unexplained. The sample records approximately 150,000 clones, about 91% of which are singletons. The ten largest account for 1.6% of the sample. Sequenced input: peripheral blood. Receptors were obtained from a woman between 45 and 60 years old with acute or convalescent COVID-19.

The rearrangement uses TRBV6-5 and TRBJ1-4, with D unclear. The V end was cut by 4 bases, the J end by 0 bases, with 12 bases between. The CDR3 is made up of 16 amino acids. In germline, CDR1 is MNHEY, CDR2 SVGAGI. DNA of the CDR3: TGTGCCAGCAGTTCTACCCCCTTCGCAACTAATGAAAAACTGTTTTTT. Amino acid sequence: CASSSTPFATNEKLFF.

The chain links TRBV5-4 to TRBJ2-1, with D maybe TRBD2 (5 bases). Germline CDR1 and CDR2: SGHNT and YYREEE (reference sequence). V was pared by 4 bases and J by 0 bases, with 8 bases between. This CDR3 has 14 residues. The DNA of the CDR3 is TGTGCCAGCAGCCGTACTAGCTCCTACAATGAGCAGTTCTTC. This encodes CASSRTSSYNEQFF.

The chain links TRBV27 to TRBJ1-2; D is uncertain. Between the trimmed V and J ends, which lost 1 base and 4 bases, there was a span of 10 bases. CDR3 length equals 14 residues. Germline loops: CDR1 MNHEY, CDR2 SMNVEV (reference sequence). CDR3 bases: TGTGCCAGCAGTTTATTGGGCAGATCCTATGGCTACACCTTC. It codes for CASSLLGRSYGYTF.

This chain uses TRBV10-3 with TRBJ2-1; 9 bases are a match to TRBD2. This CDR3 is built from 15 residues. Germline CDR1 ENHRY, CDR2 SYGVKD. V lost 8 bases and J lost 7; bases outside the gene matches: 12. Here the CDR3 reads CAIGNSGSKGNEQFF. The CDR3 nucleotides read TGTGCCATCGGAAATAGCGGGAGTAAGGGGAATGAGCAGTTCTTC.

The V gene is TRBV7-2, the J gene TRBJ1-4; D unclear. Germline V CDR1 and CDR2: SGHTA, FQGNSA. This CDR3 spans 16 amino acids. V gave up 4 bases and J gave up 3 bases, with 15 bases separating them. This CDR3 reads CASSWGGPGANEKLFF. CDR3 in DNA: TGTGCCAGCAGCTGGGGAGGTCCCGGAGCTAATGAAAAACTGTTTTTT.

The chain couples TRBV30 to TRBJ2-1; TRBD2 is a possible D gene (6 bases). In germline, CDR1 is GTSNPN, CDR2 SVGIG (reference sequence). Trimming took off 0 bases at V and 9 bases at J, with 15 bases between the two ends. CDR3 size: 14 residues. The CDR3: CAWSVPRPGLEQFF. The DNA of the CDR3 is TGTGCCTGGAGTGTACCCCGGCCGGGACTTGAGCAGTTCTTC.

V usage is TRBV4-2 and J usage is TRBJ2-7; possibly TRBD2 for D (5 bases). CDR1 is LGHNA, CDR2 YNFKEQ, per germline. Between the trimmed V and J ends, which lost 4 bases and 0 bases, there was a span of 16 bases. CDR3 length equals 16 residues. In DNA, the CDR3 is TGTGCCAGCAGCCGAGGAGATTATGGGAGCTCCTACGAGCAGTACTTC. Amino acid sequence: CASSRGDYGSSYEQYF.

V usage is TRBV7-2 and J usage is TRBJ2-1, with D possibly being TRBD1 (6 bases). The germline CDR1 and CDR2 sequences are SGHTA and FQGNSA. The CDR3 is 14 amino acids. Trimming took off 0 bases at V and 6 bases at J, with 9 bases between the two ends. The CDR3 loop reads CASSLAYRVNEQFF. DNA of the CDR3: TGTGCCAGCAGCTTAGCATACAGGGTCAATGAGCAGTTCTTC.

V and J are TRBV30 and TRBJ2-7; 13 bases agree with TRBD2. The junction had 3 bases not matched to a gene; V was cut back by 6 bases and J by 1 base. The CDR3 runs to 14 residues. Germline V gene lookup returns CDR1 GTSNPN and CDR2 SVGIG (reference sequence). The CDR3, as DNA: TGTGCCTGTCCGGGACTAGCGGGGTCCTACGAGCAGTACTTC. Translation gives CACPGLAGSYEQYF.

The rearrangement links TRBV27 to TRBJ1-5, with 8 bases fitting TRBD1. This CDR3 contains 17 residues. Losses at the gene ends were 5 bases for V and 1 base for J; bases not matched to a gene: 10. From germline, CDR1 is MNHEY and CDR2 SMNVEV (reference sequence). The CDR3: CASSRLDRVQSNQPQHF. Written as DNA, the CDR3 is TGTGCCAGCAGTCGACTGGACAGGGTACAGAGCAATCAGCCCCAGCATTTT.

This chain connects TRBV3-1 (or the pseudogene TRBV3-2) to TRBJ1-2; D might be TRBD1 (5 bases). Germline V gene sequence: CDR1 LGHDT, CDR2 YNNKEL (reference sequence). Trimming stripped 5 bases from V and 7 bases from J, with 17 bases between. CDR3 length: 14 amino acids. The CDR3 DNA follows: TGTGCCAGCAGCACATCACAGGCCCGGGCTGGCTACACCTTC. This sequence encodes CASSTSQARAGYTF.

The gene calls are TRBV18 and TRBJ2-1, with TRBD1 identical over 10 bases. The germline V gene has CDR1 KGHSH and CDR2 LQKENI. The CDR3 has 14 amino acids. With V trimmed by 4 bases and J by 8 bases, 5 bases remained unmatched. The CDR3 loop is CASSLTGGEDEQFF. The CDR3 region has the DNA TGTGCCAGCTCACTGACAGGGGGCGAAGATGAGCAGTTCTTC. Together with reference TRBV18 and TRBJ2-1, the CDR3 gives the full variable domain: NAGVMQNPRHLVRRRGQEARLRCSPMKGHSHVYWYRQLPEEGLKFMVYLQKENIIDESGMPKERFSAEFPKEGPSILRIQQVVRGDSAAYFCASSLTGGEDEQFFGPGTRLTVL.

V gene TRBV14 combines with J gene TRBJ2-2; 9 bases match TRBD2. Germline assignment: CDR1 SGHDN and CDR2 FVKESK. The length of the CDR3 is 15 residues. J was trimmed by 4 bases and V by 3 bases; bases with no gene match: 3. CDR3 nucleotides: TGTGCCAGCAGCCATGGCGGGAGGGCCACCGGGGAGCTGTTTTTT. This codes for CASSHGGRATGELFF.

The CDR3 is CASSYWAGDTGELFF. DNA of the CDR3: TGTGCCAGCAGTTACTGGGCAGGGGACACCGGGGAGCTGTTTTTT. The gene calls are TRBV6-2 or TRBV6-3 and TRBJ2-2; a weak D match, TRBD1 (6 bases). V was cut by 1 base and J by 3 bases, with 9 bases left in between. The CDR3 has 15 amino acids. The V gene's germline CDR1 is MNHEY and CDR2 SVGEGT.

This clone was detected only a few times. The chain couples TRBV2 to TRBJ2-2, with 9 bases lining up with TRBD1. From germline, CDR1 is SNHLY and CDR2 FYNNEI. V dropped 6 bases and J dropped 7; count of bases not matched to a gene: 6. The CDR3 extends over 14 amino acids. CDR3 in amino acids: CASRSGQGDGELFF. The CDR3, as DNA: TGTGCCAGCAGGTCGGGACAGGGCGACGGGGAGCTGTTTTTT.

The chain has TRBV10-3 and TRBJ1-5, with TRBD1 identical over 11 bases. From germline, CDR1 is ENHRY and CDR2 SYGVKD. The junction had 4 bases not matched to a gene; V was cut back by 6 bases and J by 6 bases. This CDR3 contains 14 residues. CDR3 protein: CAIRDGQGAQPQHF. DNA of the CDR3: TGTGCCATCAGGGATGGACAGGGGGCTCAGCCCCAGCATTTT.

The CDR3, as DNA: TGCAGCGTCTTGGACAGGGGGCGAGGGAACACTGAAGCTTTCTTT. It codes for CSVLDRGRGNTEAFF. The genes are TRBV29-1 and TRBJ1-1, with TRBD1 matching 11 bases. V dropped 6 bases and J dropped 1; count of bases not matched to a gene: 7. The CDR3 is 15 residues long. Germline V gives CDR1 SQVTM, CDR2 ANQGSEA.

The chain carries TRBV5-8 and TRBJ2-5, with 7 bases identical to TRBD2. The CDR3 has 15 residues. Germline V gene sequence: CDR1 SGHTS, CDR2 YDEGEE. V was clipped by 4 bases and J by 0 bases; unmatched bases: 6. CDR3 amino acids: CASSRLAQYQETQYF. For the CDR3, the DNA is TGTGCCAGCAGCCGACTAGCCCAGTACCAAGAGACCCAGTACTTC.

The gene calls are TRBV27 and TRBJ2-3; D is uncertain. Germline CDR1 reads MNHEY; CDR2 reads SMNVEV (reference sequence). This CDR3 is built from 16 residues. Deletions cut 4 bases from V and 0 bases from J, with 14 bases between. CDR3 amino acids: CASSSNWSPSTDTQYF. CDR3 DNA: TGTGCCAGCAGTTCAAACTGGTCCCCTAGCACAGATACGCAGTATTTT.

This sequence joins TRBV20-1 and TRBJ2-1, with 9 bases lining up with TRBD2. Losses at the gene ends were 3 bases for V and 7 bases for J; bases not matched to a gene: 7. From germline, CDR1 is DFQATT and CDR2 SNEGSKA (reference sequence). This CDR3 is 14 amino acids long. The CDR3 region has the DNA TGCAGTGCTAGTGGGGGACTAGCCTGGAATGAGCAGTTCTTC. Translated: CSASGGLAWNEQFF.

This rearrangement joins TRBV6-2 or TRBV6-3 to TRBJ1-2, with a possible D match to TRBD1 (5 bases). This CDR3 region has 13 residues. CDR1 is MNHEY and CDR2 is SVGEGT in the germline V gene. With 5 bases removed from V and 3 bases from J, the gap between germline ends came to 10 bases. CDR3 residues: CASSLAGYYGYTF. DNA of the CDR3: TGTGCCAGCAGTCTCGCAGGGTACTATGGCTACACCTTC.

This rearrangement joins TRBV3-1 (or the pseudogene TRBV3-2) to TRBJ1-1; TRBD1 agrees at 8 bases. The germline V gene encodes CDR1 LGHDT and CDR2 YNNKEL (reference sequence). V lost 2 bases and J lost 1; bases outside the gene matches: 3. The CDR3 spans 15 residues. CDR3 nucleotides: TGTGCCAGCAGCCAATTTGGACAGGGGAACACTGAAGCTTTCTTT. Its protein product is CASSQFGQGNTEAFF.

The sample holds a few counts of this clone. This chain joins TRBV3-1 (or the pseudogene TRBV3-2) and TRBJ1-1, with 7 bases lining up with TRBD1. V was pared by 2 bases and J by 4 bases, with 1 base of the junction left unmatched. Germline CDR1 is LGHDT and CDR2 is YNNKEL (reference sequence). This CDR3 is 13 amino acids long. The DNA of the CDR3 is TGTGCCAGCAGCCAACAGGGGGGCACTGAAGCTTTCTTT. Translating it yields CASSQQGGTEAFF.

CDR3 amino acids: CASSPIIGLGELFF. CDR3 bases: TGCGCCAGCAGCCCTATTATAGGACTCGGGGAGCTGTTTTTT. The chain recombines TRBV4-1 with TRBJ2-2, with D perhaps matching TRBD2 (5 bases). Deletions cut 4 bases from V and 7 bases from J, with 13 bases between. CDR3 length: 14 amino acids. CDR1 and CDR2 from the germline V gene are MGHRA and YSYEKL.

This chain links TRBV11-3 with TRBJ2-3, with 7 nucleotides matching TRBD1. Germline V gene data show CDR1 as SGHNT and CDR2 as YENEEA. Losses at the gene ends were 5 bases for V and 1 base for J; bases not matched to a gene: 9. This CDR3 is built from 16 residues. The CDR3 loop is CASSPLRQGRTDTQYF. CDR3 sequence (DNA): TGTGCCAGCAGCCCCCTAAGACAGGGCCGCACAGATACGCAGTATTTT.

The V call is TRBV18, the J call TRBJ2-1; tentatively, D is TRBD2 (6 bases). Per germline, CDR1 KGHSH and CDR2 LQKENI. This CDR3 spans 14 amino acids. V was trimmed by 6 bases and J by 0 bases, leaving 9 bases between them. The CDR3 sequence is CASSLGGSYNEQFF. The CDR3 region has the DNA TGTGCCAGCTCCCTCGGGGGCTCCTACAATGAGCAGTTCTTC.

A single count supports this clone. The rearrangement uses TRBV7-9 and TRBJ1-2; 10 bases fit TRBD1. Losses at the gene ends were 5 bases for V and 7 bases for J; bases not matched to a gene: 7. The CDR3 consists of 14 residues. CDR1 and CDR2 (germline): SEHNR, FQNEAQ (reference sequence). The CDR3 spells CASSLDRGRFGYTF. As DNA, the CDR3 is TGTGCCAGCAGCCTCGACAGGGGGCGTTTTGGCTACACCTTC. Full variable domain (missing parts from reference TRBV7-9 and TRBJ1-2): DTGVSQNPRHKITKRGQNVTFRCDPISEHNRLYWYRQTLGQGPEFLTYFQNEAQLEKSRLLSDRFSAERPKGSFSTLEIQRTEQGDSAMYLCASSLDRGRFGYTFGSGTRLTVV.

Comments on this clone: Other DNA sequences in this specimen translate into the identical CDR3. The V gene is TRBV6-2 or TRBV6-3, the J gene TRBJ1-1; D not certain. CDR3 length equals 15 residues. The V gene lost 0 bases and the J gene lost 2 bases, with 10 bases spanning the gap. Germline CDR1 reads MNHEY; CDR2 reads SVGEGT. The CDR3, as DNA: TGTGCCAGCAGTTACTCGGCAGGCCTAAACACTGAAGCTTTCTTT. Protein: CASSYSAGLNTEAFF.

This clone was detected only once. The chain recombines TRBV7-9 with TRBJ1-1; TRBD1 might be the D (5 bases). CDR3 length: 14 amino acids. With 5 bases removed from V and 0 bases from J, the gap between germline ends came to 10 bases. Germline-derived CDR1 and CDR2 are SEHNR and FQNEAQ (reference sequence). The CDR3 DNA reads as TGTGCCAGCAGCCCCCAGGGTATGAACACTGAAGCTTTCTTT. It is translated as CASSPQGMNTEAFF.